This T cell receptor (beta chain) is drawn from a study of cytomegalovirus exposure and HLA in healthy donors. Regarding the study as a whole: The study put around 180 TCR beta chains on its list as cytomegalovirus-associated. Segments of the TCR beta V type were, in most cases, productive about 87% or about 30% of the time in an earlier analysis. There was a cluster of highly shared sequence variants that was likely a sequencing artifact.

In the PCR, 60 Vbeta and 13 Jbeta primers were used. Repertoires were generated with immunoSEQ multiplex PCR, while TCRdb's copy carries only in-frame clones and drops some. Of over 130,000 clones in the sample, roughly 77% were seen once. For this clone: The antigen is undetermined. The same CDR3 arises from other DNA sequences in this sample as well.

CDR3 length equals 12 residues. Deletions cut 6 bases from V and 2 bases from J, with 10 bases between. Germline V gene data show CDR1 as SQVTM and CDR2 as ANQGSEA. This TCR derives from a human donor in good health. The sample taken for sequencing was PBMCs. The V and J genes are TRBV29-1 and TRBJ1-2; D remains unclear. The CDR3 sequence: CSVSGGNYGYTF. CDR3 sequence (DNA): TGCAGCGTGTCGGGTGGGAACTATGGCTACACCTTC.